The sequence of this T cell receptor beta chain was determined in a study of T cells in Graves' hyperthyroidism and ophthalmopathy. Overall study findings and caveats: Most expanded thyroid clonotypes above 0.001 recurred in blood.

Germline lookup yields CDR1 SGHRS and CDR2 YFSETQ. The CDR3 is 17 amino acids. V was pared by 0 bases and J by 0 bases, with 12 bases between. Researchers amplified the TCR beta CDR3 regions from RNA transcripts. First-round RT-PCR with HTBI primers amplified the TCR CDR3 region. A single record per CDR3 protein comes from TCRdb applying MiXCR to the multiplex PCR reads. The sample consists of 300,000 or so distinct CDR3 sequences, 20% to 25% of them appearing once. A remark on this clonotype: Its antigen is not known.

The clonotype originates from a woman aged 50 to 60 with Graves' hyperthyroidism. Material for sequencing was blood. This rearrangement joins TRBV5-1 to TRBJ2-2, with D perhaps assigned TRBD1 or TRBD2 (5 bases each). Here the CDR3 DNA reads TGCGCCAGCAGCTTGGATGCAGGGAGAACGAACACCGGGGAGCTGTTTTTT. It is translated as CASSLDAGRTNTGELFF.